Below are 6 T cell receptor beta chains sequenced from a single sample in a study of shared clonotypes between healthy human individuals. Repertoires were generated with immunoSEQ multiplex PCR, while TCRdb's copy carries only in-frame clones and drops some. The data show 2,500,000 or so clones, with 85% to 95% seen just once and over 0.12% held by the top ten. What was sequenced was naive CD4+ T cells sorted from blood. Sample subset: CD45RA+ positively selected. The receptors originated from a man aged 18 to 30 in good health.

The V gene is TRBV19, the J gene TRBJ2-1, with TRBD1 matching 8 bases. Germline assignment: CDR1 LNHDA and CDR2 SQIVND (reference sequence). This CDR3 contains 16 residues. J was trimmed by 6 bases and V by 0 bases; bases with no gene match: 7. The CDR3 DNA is TGTGCCAGTAGTATAGATCGAGCAGGGGGCTTCAATGAGCAGTTCTTC. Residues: CASSIDRAGGFNEQFF.

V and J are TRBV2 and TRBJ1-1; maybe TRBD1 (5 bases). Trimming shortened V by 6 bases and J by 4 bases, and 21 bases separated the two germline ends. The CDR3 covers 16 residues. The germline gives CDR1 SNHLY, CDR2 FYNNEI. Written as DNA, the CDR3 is TGTGCCAGCAGGGAGAGGACCAACCTCCAGGGCACTGAAGCTTTCTTT. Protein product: CASRERTNLQGTEAFF.

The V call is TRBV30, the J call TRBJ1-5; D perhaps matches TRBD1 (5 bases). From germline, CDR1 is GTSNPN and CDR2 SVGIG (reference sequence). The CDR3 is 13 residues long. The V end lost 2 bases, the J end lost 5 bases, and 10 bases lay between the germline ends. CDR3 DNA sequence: TGTGCCTGGAGTCCCCCGGGGGATCAGCCCCAGCATTTT. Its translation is CAWSPPGDQPQHF.

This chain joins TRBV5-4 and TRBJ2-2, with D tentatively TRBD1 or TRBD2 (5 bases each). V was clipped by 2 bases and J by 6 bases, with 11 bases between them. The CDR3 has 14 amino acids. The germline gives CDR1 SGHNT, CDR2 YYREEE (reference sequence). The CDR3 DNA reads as TGTGCCAGCAGCTTTCCTCAGGGAGCCGGGGAGCTGTTTTTT. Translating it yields CASSFPQGAGELFF.

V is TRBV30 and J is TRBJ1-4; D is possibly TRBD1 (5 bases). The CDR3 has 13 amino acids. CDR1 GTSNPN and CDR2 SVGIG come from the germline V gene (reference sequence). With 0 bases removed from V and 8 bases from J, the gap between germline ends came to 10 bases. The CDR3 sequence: CAWSVRDREKLFF. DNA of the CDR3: TGTGCCTGGAGTGTACGGGACCGGGAAAAACTGTTTTTT.

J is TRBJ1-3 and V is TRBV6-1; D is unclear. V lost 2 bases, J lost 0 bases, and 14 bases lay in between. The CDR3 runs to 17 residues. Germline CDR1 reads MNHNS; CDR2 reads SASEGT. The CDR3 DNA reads TGTGCCAGCAGTGAATATGATACGTGGAGCTCTGGAAACACCATATATTTT. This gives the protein CASSEYDTWSSGNTIYF.